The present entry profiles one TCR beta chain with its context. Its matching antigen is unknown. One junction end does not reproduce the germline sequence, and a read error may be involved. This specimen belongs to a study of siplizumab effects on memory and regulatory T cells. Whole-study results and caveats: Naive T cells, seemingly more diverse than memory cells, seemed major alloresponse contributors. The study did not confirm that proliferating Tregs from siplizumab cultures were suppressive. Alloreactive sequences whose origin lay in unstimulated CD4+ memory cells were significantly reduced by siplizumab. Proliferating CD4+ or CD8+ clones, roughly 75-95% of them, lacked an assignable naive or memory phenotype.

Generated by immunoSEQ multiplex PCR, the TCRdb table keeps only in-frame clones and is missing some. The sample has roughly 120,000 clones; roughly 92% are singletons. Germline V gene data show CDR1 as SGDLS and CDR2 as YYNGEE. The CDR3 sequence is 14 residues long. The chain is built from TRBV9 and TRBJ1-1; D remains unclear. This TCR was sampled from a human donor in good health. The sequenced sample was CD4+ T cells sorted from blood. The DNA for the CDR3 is TGTGCCAGCAGCCTAGGAGGCGGGAACGCTGAAGCTTTCTTT. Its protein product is CASSLGGGNAEAFF.